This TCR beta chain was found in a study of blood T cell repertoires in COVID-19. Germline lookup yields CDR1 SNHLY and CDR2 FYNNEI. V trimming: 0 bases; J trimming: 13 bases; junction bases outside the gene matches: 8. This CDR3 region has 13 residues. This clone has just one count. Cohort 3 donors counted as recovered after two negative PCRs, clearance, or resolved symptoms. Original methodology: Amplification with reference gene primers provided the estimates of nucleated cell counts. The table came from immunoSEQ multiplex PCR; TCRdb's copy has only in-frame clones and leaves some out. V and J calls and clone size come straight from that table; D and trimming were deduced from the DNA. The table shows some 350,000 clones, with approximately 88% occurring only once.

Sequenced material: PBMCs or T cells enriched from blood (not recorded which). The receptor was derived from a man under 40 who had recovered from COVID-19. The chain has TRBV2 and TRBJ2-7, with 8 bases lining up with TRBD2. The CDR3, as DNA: TGTGCCAGCAGTGAAGCGGTACTAGCGGCAAGATACTTC. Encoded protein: CASSEAVLAARYF.